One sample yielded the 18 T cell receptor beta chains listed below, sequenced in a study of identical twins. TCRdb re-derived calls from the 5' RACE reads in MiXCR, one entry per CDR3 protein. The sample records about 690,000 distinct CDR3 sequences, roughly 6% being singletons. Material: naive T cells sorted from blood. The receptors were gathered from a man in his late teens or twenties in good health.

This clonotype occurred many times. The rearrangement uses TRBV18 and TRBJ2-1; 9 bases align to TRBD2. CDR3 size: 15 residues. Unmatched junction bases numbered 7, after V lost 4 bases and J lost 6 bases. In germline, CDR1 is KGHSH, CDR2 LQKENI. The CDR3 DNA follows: TGTGCCAGCTCACGGGGGACTAGCCAAGGCAATGAGCAGTTCTTC. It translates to CASSRGTSQGNEQFF.

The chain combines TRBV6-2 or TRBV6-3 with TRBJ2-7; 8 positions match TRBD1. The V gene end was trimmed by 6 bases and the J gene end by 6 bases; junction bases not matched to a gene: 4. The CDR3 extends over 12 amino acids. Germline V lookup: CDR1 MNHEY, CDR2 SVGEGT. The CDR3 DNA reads TGTGCCAGCAGCATAGGGACAGGCGAGCAGTACGTC. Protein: CASSIGTGEQYV.

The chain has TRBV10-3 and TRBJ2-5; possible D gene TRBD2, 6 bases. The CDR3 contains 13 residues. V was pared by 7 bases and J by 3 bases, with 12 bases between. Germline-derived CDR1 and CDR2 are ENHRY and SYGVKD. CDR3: CAITPGEKETQYF. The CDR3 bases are TGTGCCATCACCCCGGGGGAGAAAGAGACCCAGTACTTC.

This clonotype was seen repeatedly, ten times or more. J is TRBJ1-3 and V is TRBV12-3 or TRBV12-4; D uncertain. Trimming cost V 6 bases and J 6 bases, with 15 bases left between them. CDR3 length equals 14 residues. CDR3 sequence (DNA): TGTGCCAGCAGCCCCGGGATGGTTGAAAACACCATATATTTT. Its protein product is CASSPGMVENTIYF.

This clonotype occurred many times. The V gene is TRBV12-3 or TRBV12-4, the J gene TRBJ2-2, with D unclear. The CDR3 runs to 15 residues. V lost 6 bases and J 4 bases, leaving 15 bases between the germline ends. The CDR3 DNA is TGTGCCAGCAGCGAACCGACGGCTTTCACCGGGGAGCTGTTTTTT. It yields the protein CASSEPTAFTGELFF.

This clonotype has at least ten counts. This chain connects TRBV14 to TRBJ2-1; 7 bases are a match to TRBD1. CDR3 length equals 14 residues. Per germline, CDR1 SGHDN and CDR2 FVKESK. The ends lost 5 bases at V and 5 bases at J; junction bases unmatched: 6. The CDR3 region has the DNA TGTGCCAGCAGCTATAAGACAGGGAACAATGAGCAGTTCTTC. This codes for CASSYKTGNNEQFF.

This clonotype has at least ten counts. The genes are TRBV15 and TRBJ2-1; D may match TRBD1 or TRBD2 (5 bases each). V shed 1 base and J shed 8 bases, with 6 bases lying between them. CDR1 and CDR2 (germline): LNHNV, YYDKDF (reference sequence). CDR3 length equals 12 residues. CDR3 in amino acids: CATSRGGDEQFF. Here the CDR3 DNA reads TGTGCCACCAGCAGAGGAGGGGATGAGCAGTTCTTC.

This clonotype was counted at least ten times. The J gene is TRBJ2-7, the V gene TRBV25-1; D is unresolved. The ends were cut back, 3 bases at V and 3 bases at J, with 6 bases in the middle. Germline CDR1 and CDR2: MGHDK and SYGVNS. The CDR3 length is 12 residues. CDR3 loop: CASSDGVYEQYF. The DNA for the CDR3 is TGTGCCAGCAGTGATGGGGTCTACGAGCAGTACTTC.

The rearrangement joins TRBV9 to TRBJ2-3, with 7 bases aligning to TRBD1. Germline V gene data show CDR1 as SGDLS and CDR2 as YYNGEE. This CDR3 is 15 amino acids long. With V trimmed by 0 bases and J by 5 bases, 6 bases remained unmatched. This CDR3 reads CASSVARAGGDTQYF. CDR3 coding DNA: TGTGCCAGCAGCGTAGCTCGGGCAGGGGGAGATACGCAGTATTTT.

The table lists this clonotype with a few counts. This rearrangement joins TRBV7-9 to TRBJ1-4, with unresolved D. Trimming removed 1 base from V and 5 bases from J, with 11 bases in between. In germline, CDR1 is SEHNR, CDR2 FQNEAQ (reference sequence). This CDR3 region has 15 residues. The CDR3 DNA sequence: TGTGCCAGCAGCTTAGTAGGCTCAAGAAATGAAAAACTGTTTTTT. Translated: CASSLVGSRNEKLFF. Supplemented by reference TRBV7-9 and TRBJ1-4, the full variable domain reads DTGVSQNPRHKITKRGQNVTFRCDPISEHNRLYWYRQTLGQGPEFLTYFQNEAQLEKSRLLSDRFSAERPKGSFSTLEIQRTEQGDSAMYLCASSLVGSRNEKLFFGSGTQLSVL.

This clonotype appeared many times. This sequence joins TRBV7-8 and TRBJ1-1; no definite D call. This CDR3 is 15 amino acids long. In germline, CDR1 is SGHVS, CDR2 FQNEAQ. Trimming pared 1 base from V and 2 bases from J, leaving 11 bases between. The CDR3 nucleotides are TGTGCCAGCAGCTTAGGGCTAGTAGTAAACACTGAAGCTTTCTTT. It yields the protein CASSLGLVVNTEAFF.

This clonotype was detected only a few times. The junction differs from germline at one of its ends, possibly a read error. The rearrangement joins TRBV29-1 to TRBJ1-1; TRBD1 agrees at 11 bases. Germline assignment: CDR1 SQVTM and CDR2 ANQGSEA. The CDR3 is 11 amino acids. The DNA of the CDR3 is TGCAGCGTCCGACATAGGGACAGGGGGACCTTT. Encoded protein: CSVRHRDRGTF.

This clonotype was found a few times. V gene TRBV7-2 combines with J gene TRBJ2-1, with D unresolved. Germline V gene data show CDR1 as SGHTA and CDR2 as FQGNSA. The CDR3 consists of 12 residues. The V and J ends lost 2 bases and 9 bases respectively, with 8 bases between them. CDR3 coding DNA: TGTGCCAGCAGCTTATGGGCCTCTGAGCAGTTCTTC. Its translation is CASSLWASEQFF.

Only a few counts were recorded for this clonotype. The CDR3 nucleotides are TGTGCCAGCAGCTTGAGGATGACACCCAGCACAGATACGCAGTATTTT. This codes for CASSLRMTPSTDTQYF. The rearrangement uses TRBV7-9 and TRBJ2-3; D unclear. Germline CDR1 SEHNR, CDR2 FQNEAQ (reference sequence). The CDR3 runs to 16 residues. V was trimmed by 3 bases and J by 0 bases, leaving 13 bases between them.

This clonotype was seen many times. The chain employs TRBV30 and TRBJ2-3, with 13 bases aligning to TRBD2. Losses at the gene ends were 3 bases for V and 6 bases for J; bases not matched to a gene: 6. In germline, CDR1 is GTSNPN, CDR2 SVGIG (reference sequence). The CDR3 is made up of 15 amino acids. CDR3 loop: CAWRTSGRRLDTQYF. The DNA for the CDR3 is TGTGCCTGGAGGACTAGCGGGAGGCGTCTGGATACGCAGTATTTT.

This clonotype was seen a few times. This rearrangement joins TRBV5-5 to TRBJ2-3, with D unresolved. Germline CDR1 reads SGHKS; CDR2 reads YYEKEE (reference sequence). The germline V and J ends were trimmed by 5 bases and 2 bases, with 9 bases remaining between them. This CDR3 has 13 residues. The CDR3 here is CASSPHATDTQYF. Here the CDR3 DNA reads TGTGCCAGCAGTCCACATGCCACAGATACGCAGTATTTT.

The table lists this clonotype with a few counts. The CDR3 reads CASSQERTGANQPQHF. CDR3 bases: TGTGCCAGCAGCCAAGAGCGGACAGGGGCGAACCAGCCCCAGCATTTT. The chain carries TRBV4-2 and TRBJ1-5; 9 bases align to TRBD1. Germline CDR1 is LGHNA and CDR2 is YNFKEQ. The V gene end was trimmed by 0 bases and the J gene end by 7 bases; junction bases not matched to a gene: 7. CDR3 length equals 16 residues.

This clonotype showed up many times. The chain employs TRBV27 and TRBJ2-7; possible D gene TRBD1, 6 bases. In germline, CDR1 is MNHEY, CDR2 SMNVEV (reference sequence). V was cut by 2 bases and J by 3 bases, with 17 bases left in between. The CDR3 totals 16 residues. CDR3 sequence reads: CASSLGGQRSIYEQYF. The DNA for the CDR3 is TGTGCCAGCAGTTTAGGAGGACAGAGGTCAATCTACGAGCAGTACTTC.